This TCR beta chain was captured by sequencing in a study of blood T cell repertoires in COVID-19. The protocol was immunoSEQ multiplex PCR, while the TCRdb copy is restricted to in-frame clones and leaves out a portion. The sample shows tens of thousands of clones, more than 65% of them seen only once. This clonotype originated in a man older than 75 with COVID-19, enrolled during active disease. Sequenced sample: peripheral blood.

Written as DNA, the CDR3 is TGCGCCAGCAGAGAAGCACTAGCCGTCCATGAGCAGTTCTTC. It is translated as CASREALAVHEQFF. The chain has TRBV5-1 and TRBJ2-1, with a weak D call TRBD2 (6 bases). The CDR3 is 14 residues long. V lost 5 bases to trimming and J lost 8 bases, with 17 bases between them. The V gene's germline CDR1 is SGHRS and CDR2 YFSETQ.